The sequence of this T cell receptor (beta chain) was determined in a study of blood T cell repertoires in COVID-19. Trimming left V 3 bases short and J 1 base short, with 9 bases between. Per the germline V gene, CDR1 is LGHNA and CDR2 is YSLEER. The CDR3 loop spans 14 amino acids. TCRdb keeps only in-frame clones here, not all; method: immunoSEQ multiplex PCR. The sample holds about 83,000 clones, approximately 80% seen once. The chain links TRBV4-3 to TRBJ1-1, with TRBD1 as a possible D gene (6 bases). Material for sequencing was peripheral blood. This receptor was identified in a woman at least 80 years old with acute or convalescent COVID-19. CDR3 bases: TGCGCCAGCAGCCAGCTAGGGGGGAACACTGAAGCTTTCTTT. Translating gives CASSQLGGNTEAFF.